This paragraph reports one T cell receptor beta chain. The sample originates from a study of blood T cell repertoires in COVID-19. Study-wide context: Some COVID-19 samples were acute and others convalescent; all came from the United States, Italy and Spain. Sample material is recorded as cDNA or gDNA derived from T cells, B-cell-depleted T cells, or PBMCs.

Authors' analysis steps: Estimated nucleated cell counts came from reference gene primer amplification. The data were produced by immunoSEQ multiplex PCR, yet TCRdb's version contains in-frame clones alone and is incomplete. V and J calls plus clone size are reproduced from that table; the DNA served to infer D and trimming. This table holds about 180,000 clones, approximately 88% found once. Germline V CDR1 and CDR2: MNHEY, SMNVEV (reference sequence). Trimming took 6 bases from V and 4 from J; bases not matched to a gene: 8. This CDR3 is 16 amino acids long. The gene calls are TRBV27 and TRBJ2-1, with 11 bases fitting TRBD1. Sequenced: peripheral blood. This receptor was obtained from a woman under 40 with acute or convalescent COVID-19. The CDR3 sequence: CASRQPGQGEYNEQFF. The CDR3 bases are TGTGCCAGCAGGCAACCGGGACAGGGGGAATACAATGAGCAGTTCTTC.